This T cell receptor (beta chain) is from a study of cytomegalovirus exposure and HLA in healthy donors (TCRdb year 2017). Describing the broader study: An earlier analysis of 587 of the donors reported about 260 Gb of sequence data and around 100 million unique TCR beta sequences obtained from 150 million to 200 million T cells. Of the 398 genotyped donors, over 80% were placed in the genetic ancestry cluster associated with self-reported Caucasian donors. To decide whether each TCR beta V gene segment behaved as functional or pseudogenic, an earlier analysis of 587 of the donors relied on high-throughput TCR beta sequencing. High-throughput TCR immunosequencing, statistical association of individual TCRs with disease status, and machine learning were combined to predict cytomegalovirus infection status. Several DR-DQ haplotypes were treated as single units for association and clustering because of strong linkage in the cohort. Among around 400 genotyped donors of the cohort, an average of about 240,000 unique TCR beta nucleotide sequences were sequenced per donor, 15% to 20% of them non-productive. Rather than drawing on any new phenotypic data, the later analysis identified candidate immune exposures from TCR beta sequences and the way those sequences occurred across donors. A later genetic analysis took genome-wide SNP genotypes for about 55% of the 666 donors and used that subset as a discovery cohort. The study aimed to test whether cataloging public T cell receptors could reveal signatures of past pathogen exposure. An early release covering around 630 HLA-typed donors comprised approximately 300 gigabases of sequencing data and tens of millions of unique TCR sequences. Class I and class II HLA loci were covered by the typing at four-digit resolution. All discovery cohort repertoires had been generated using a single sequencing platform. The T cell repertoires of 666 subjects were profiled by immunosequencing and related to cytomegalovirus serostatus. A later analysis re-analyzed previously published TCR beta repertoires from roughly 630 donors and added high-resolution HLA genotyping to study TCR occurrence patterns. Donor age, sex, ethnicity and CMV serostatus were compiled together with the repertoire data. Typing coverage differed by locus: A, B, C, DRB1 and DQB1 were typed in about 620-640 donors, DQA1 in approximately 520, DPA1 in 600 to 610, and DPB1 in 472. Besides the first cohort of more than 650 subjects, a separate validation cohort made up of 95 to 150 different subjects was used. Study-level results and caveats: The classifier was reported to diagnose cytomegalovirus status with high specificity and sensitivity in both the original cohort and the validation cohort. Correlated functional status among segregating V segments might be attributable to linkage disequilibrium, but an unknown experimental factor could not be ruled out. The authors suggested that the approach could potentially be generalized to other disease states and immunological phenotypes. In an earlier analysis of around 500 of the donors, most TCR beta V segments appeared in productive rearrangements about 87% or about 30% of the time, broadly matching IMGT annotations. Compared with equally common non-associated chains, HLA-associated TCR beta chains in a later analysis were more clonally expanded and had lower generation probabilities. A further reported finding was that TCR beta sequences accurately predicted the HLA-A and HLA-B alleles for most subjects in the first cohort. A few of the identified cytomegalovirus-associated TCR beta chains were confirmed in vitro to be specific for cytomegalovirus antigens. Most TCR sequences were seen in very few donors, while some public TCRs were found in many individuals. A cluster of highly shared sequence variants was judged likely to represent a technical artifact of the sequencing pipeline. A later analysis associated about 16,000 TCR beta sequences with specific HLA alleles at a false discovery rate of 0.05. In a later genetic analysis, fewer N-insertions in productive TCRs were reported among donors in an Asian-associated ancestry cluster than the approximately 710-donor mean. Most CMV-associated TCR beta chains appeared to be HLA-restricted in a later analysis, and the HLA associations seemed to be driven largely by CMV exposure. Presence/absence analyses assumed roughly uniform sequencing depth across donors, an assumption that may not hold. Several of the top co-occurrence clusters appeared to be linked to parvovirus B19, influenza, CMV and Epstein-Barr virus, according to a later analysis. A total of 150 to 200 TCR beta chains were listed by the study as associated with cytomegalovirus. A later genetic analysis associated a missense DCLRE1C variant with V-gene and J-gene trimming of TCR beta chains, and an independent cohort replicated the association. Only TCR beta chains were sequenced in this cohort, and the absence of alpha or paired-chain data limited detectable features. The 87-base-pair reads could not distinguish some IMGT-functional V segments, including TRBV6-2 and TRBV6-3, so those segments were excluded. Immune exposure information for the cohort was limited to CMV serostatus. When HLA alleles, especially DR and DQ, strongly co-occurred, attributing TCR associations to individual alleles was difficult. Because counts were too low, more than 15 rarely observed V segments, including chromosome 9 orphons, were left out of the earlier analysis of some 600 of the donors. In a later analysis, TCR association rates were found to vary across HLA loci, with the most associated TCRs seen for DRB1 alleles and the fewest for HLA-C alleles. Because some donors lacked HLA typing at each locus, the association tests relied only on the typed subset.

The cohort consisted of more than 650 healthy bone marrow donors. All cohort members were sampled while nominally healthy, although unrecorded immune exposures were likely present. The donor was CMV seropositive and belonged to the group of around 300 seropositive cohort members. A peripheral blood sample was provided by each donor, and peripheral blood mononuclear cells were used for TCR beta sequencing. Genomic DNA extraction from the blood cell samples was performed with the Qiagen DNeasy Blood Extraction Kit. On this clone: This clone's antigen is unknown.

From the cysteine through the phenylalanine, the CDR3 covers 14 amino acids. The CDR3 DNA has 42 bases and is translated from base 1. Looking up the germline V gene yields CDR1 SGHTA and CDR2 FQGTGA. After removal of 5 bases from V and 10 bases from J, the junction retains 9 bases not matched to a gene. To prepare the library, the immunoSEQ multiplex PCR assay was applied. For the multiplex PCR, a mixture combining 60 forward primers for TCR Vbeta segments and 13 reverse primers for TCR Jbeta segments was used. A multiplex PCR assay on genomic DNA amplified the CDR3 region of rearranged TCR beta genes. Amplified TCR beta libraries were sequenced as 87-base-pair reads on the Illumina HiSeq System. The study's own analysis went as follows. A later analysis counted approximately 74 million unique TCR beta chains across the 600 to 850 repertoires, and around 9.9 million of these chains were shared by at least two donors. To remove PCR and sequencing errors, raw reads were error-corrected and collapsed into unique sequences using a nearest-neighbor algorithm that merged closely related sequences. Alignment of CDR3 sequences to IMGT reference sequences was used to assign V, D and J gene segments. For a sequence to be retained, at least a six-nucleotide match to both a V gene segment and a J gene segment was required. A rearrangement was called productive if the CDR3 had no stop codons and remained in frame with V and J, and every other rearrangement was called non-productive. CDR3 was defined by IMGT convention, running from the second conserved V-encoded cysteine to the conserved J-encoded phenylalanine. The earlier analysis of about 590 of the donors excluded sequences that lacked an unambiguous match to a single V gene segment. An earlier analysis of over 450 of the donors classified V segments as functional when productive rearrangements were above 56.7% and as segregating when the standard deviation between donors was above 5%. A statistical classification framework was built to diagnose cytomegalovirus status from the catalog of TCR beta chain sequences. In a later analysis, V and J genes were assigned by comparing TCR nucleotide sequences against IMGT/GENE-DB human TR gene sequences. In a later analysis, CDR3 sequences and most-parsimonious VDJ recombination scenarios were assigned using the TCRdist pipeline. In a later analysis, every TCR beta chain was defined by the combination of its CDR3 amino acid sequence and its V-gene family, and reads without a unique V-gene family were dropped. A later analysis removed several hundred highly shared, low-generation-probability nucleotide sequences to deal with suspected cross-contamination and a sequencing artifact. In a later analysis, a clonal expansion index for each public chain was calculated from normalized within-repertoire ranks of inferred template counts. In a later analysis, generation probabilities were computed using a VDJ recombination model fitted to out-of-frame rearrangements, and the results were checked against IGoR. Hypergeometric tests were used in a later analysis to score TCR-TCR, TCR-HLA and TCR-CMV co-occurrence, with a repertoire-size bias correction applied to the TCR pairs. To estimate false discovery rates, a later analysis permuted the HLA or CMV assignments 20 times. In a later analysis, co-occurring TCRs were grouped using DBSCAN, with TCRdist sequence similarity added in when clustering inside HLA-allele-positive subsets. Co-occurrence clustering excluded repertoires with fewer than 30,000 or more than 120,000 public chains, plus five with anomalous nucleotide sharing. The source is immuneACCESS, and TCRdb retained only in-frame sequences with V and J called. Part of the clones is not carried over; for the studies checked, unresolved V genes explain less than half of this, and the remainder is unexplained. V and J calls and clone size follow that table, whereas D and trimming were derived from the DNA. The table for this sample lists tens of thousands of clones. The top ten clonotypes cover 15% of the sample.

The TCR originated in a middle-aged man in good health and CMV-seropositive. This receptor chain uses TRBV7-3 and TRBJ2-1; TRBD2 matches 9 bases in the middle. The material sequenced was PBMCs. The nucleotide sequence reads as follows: TGTGCCAGCAGCCTCAGCGGGGGGTACGCCGAGCAGTTCTTC. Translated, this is CASSLSGGYAEQFF.